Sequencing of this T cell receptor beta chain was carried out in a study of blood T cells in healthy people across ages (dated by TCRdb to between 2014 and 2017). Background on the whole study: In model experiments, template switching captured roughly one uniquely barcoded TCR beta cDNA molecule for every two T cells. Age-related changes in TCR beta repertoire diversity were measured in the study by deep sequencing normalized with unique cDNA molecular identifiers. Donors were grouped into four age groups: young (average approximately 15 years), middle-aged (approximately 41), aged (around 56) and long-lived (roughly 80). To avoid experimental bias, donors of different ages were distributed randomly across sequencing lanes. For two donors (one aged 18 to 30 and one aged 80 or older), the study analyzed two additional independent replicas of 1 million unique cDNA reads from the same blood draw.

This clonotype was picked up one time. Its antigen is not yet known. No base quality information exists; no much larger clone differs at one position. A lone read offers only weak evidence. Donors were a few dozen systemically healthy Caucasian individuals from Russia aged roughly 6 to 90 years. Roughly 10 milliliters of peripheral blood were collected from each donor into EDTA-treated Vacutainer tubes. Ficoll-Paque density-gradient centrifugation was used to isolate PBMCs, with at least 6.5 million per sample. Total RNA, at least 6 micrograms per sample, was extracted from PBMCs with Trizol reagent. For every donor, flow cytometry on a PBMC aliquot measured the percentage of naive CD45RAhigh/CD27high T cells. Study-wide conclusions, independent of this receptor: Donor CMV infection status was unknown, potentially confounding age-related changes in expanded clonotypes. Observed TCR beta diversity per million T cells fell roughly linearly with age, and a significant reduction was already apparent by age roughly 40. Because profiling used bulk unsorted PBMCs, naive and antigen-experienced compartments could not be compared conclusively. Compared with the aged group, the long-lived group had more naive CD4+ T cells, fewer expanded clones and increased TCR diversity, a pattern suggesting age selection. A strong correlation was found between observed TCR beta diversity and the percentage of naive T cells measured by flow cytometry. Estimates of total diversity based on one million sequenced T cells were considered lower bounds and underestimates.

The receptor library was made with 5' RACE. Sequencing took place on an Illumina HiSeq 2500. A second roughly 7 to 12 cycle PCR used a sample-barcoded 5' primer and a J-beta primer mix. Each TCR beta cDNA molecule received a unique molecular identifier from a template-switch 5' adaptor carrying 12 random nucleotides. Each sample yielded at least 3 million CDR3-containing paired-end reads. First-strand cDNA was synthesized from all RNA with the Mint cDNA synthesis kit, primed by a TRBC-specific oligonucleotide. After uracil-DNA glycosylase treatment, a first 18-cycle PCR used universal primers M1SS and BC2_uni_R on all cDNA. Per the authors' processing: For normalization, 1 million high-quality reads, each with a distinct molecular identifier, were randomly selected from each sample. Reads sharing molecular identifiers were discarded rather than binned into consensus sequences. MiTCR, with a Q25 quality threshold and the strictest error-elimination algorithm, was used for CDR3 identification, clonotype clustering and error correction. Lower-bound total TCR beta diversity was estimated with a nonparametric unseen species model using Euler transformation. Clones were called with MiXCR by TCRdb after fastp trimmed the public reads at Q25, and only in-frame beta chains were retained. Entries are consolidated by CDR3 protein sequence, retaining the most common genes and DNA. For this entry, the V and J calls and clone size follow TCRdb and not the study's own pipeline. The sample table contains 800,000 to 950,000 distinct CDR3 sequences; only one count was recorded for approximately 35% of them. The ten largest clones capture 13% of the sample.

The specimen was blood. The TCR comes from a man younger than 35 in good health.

Here the CDR3 is given as CSAIPFPSDEQYF. The DNA sequence is TGCAGTGCTATCCCTTTCCCCAGCGATGAGCAGTACTTC. The rearrangement joined TRBV20-1 to TRBJ2-7, with the D gene not clear enough to name. The germline V gene (reference sequence) yields DFQATT for CDR1 and SNEGSKA for CDR2. V and J lose 4 bases and 7 bases, and a span of 17 bases separates them. The cysteine opens and the phenylalanine closes a CDR3 of 13 amino acids. Of the read, only the CDR3 DNA is kept; its 39 bases are in frame from base 1.